This T cell receptor beta chain was profiled in a study of technical replicates of blood from a few donors. Clones were sequenced by immunoSEQ multiplex PCR, and TCRdb holds only the in-frame ones, with some missing. This sample has 75,000 to 90,000 clones; 95% to 98% occur once, and the top ten carry approximately 0.3%. This clonotype was sampled from a human donor in good health. The sequencing sample was made of T cells isolated from PBMCs.

This CDR3 reads CASSRGTGYYEQYF. In DNA, the CDR3 is TGTGCCAGCAGCCGCGGGACAGGCTACTACGAGCAGTACTTC. This sequence joins TRBV7-7 and TRBJ2-7, with 8 bases that match TRBD1. CDR3 length: 14 residues. CDR1 and CDR2 (germline): SSHAT, FNYEAQ (reference sequence). After removal of 5 bases from V and 3 bases from J, the junction contained 6 bases not matched to a gene.